This T cell receptor (beta chain) stems from a study of vaccination and CD4 T cells after COVID-19. In the study overall: Convalescent patients had positive nasal swab PCR results for SARS-CoV-2. Disease was mild in roughly nine and severe in one.

In regard to this clonotype: The antigen remains unidentified.

V was clipped by 6 bases and J by 4 bases, with 11 bases between them. The CDR3 has 13 amino acids. Germline-derived CDR1 and CDR2 are KGHDR and SFDVKD. Once obtained from cultured CD4+ T cells, the DNA was sequenced using the Oncomine TCR Beta short-read assay. One entry per CDR3 protein results from TCRdb running MiXCR on the PCR reads. The sample contains around 21,000 distinct CDR3 sequences, around 55% of which appear only once. Treatment described: approximately 9-day PBMC culture with coronavirus spike peptide pools or control peptides (ViraFEST assay). ViraFEST relied on peptide pools to expand antigen-specific T cells; the TCRs were sequenced afterward.

Sequencing was done on a sample of CD4+ T cells from blood, cultured in vitro. The clonotype was recovered from a human donor who had recovered from COVID-19. The V call is TRBV24-1, the J call TRBJ1-2; D is perhaps TRBD1 (5 bases). CDR3 nucleotide sequence: TGTGCCACCAGTCGGGGGGGTGGCTATGGCTACACCTTC. Its translation: CATSRGGGYGYTF.